The subject of this entry is one TCR beta chain. Its target is not known. The study ran its PCR with 60 Vbeta and 13 Jbeta primers. Sequencing used immunoSEQ multiplex PCR; TCRdb keeps in-frame clones, though not all of them. The sample has some 200,000 clones, 82% seen once. These data originate in a study of cytomegalovirus exposure and HLA in healthy donors. Study as a whole: Most genotyped donors, over 70% of 300 to 400, had Caucasian-associated genetic ancestry.

Study observations and caveats: In an earlier analysis, in several hundred donors, most V segments appeared productive either ~87% or ~30% of the time. An analysis that was carried out later associated about 17,000 TCR beta sequences with HLA alleles at 0.05 false discovery rate. Some public TCRs appeared in many individuals, while most sequences were rare.

The J segment lost 3 bases and the V segment lost 6 bases, leaving 5 bases of the junction unmatched. The CDR3 spans 15 residues. Germline assignment: CDR1 SGHTA and CDR2 FQGTGA. Sequenced sample: PBMCs. The V and J genes are TRBV7-3 and TRBJ2-2; 9 bases are shared with TRBD1. This receptor was obtained from a middle-aged woman in good health and CMV-seronegative. The CDR3 region is CASRRDRVDTGELFF. CDR3 in DNA: TGTGCCAGCAGACGGGACAGGGTTGACACCGGGGAGCTGTTTTTT.